This T cell receptor (beta chain) was recorded in a study of Ad26.COV2.S vaccination and SARS-CoV-2 variants. Background on the study: The vaccine Ad26.COV2.S was put into the muscle once, or twice with 56 days between. Findings of the study overall: Possibly, TCR breadth and depth analyses underestimated total T cell responses.

Only in-frame clones appear in the TCRdb table, and some are missing; sequencing was by immunoSEQ multiplex PCR. The sample comprises 400,000 to 450,000 clones, more than 80% of which are singletons, and over 9% rests with the top ten. Described treatment: 15 to 20 received Ad26.COV2.S at low or high dose, single or two shots; about five received placebo; per-sample allocation not given. After the first vaccine or placebo injection, samples were drawn on day 63. Immunization relied on an Ad26 vector, which expressed Wuhan-strain SARS-CoV-2 spike. This clone was seen a single time. Antigen unknown. The source of this sequence is a person between 18 and 65 years old who received the Ad26.COV2.S COVID-19 vaccine or a placebo. Sequencing was performed on peripheral blood, taken in a trial of Ad26.COV2.S vaccine versus placebo.

Written as DNA, the CDR3 is TGTGCCAGCAGTAGGGGGACATTGGACATTCAGTACTTC. Amino acids: CASSRGTLDIQYF. The chain has TRBV5-6 and TRBJ2-4, with a possible D match to TRBD1 (6 bases). CDR1 and CDR2 from the germline V gene are SGHDT and YYEEEE. Between the trimmed V and J ends, which lost 5 bases and 8 bases, there was a span of 14 bases. This CDR3 spans 13 amino acids.